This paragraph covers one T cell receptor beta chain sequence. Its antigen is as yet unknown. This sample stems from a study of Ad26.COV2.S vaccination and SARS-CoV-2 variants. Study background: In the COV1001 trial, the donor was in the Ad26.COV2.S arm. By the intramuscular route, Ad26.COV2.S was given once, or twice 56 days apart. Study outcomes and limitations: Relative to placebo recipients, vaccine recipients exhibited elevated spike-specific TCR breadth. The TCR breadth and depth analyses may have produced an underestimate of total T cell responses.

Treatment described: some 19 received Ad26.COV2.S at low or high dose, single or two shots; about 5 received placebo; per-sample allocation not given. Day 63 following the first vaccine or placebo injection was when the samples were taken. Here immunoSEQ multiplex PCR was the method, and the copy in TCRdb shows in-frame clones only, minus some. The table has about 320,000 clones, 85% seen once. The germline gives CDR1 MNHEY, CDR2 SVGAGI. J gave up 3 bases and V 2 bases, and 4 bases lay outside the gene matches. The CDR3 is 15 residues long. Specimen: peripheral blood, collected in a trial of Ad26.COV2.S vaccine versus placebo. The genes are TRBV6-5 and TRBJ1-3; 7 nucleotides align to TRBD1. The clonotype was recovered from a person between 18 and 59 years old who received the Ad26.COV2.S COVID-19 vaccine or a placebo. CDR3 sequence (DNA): TGTGCCAGCAGTTACGTACAGGGGATTGGAAACACCATATATTTT. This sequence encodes CASSYVQGIGNTIYF.